This T cell receptor beta chain was documented in a study of shared clonotypes between healthy human individuals. The assay was immunoSEQ multiplex PCR, and TCRdb's table has in-frame clones only and misses some. Seen here are roughly 1.4 million clones, 98% observed once, and the top ten hold approximately 0.4%. The CDR3 is made up of 15 amino acids. Germline CDR1 and CDR2: MDHEN and SYDVKM. V gave up 5 bases and J gave up 6 bases; unmatched junction bases: 8. The sample taken for sequencing was naive CD4+ T cells sorted from blood. Stated subset: CD45RA+ positively selected. The J gene is TRBJ1-5, the V gene TRBV28, with 9 bases matching TRBD1. The TCR originated in a man younger than 45 in good health. The CDR3 DNA sequence: TGTGCCAGCAGTCCAACAGGGGGCCTTGGTCAGCCCCAGCATTTT. Protein sequence: CASSPTGGLGQPQHF.